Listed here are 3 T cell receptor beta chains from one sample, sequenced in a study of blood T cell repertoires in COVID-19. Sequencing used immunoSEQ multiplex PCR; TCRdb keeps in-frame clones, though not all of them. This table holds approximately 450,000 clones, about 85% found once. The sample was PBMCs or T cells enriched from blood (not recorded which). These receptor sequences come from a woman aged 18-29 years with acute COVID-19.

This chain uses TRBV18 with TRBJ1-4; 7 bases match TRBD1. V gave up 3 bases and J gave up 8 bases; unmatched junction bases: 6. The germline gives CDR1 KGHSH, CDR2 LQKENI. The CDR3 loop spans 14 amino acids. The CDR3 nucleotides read TGTGCCAGCTCACCTTCACAGGGGAGGGAAAAACTGTTTTTT. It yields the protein CASSPSQGREKLFF. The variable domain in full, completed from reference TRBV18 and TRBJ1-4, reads NAGVMQNPRHLVRRRGQEARLRCSPMKGHSHVYWYRQLPEEGLKFMVYLQKENIIDESGMPKERFSAEFPKEGPSILRIQQVVRGDSAAYFCASSPSQGREKLFFGSGTQLSVL.

The CDR3 loop reads CASSLAGQPQHF. The CDR3, as DNA: TGTGCCAGCAGCTTGGCCGGTCAGCCCCAGCATTTT. The chain employs TRBV5-8 and TRBJ1-5, with D unresolved. Germline CDR1 reads SGHTS; CDR2 reads YDEGEE. Trimming took off 0 bases at V and 6 bases at J, with 4 bases between the two ends. The CDR3 runs 12 residues.

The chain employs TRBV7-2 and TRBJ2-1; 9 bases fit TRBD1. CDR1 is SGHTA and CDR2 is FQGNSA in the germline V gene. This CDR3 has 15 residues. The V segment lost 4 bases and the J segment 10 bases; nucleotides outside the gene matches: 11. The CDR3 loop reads CASSSVPGQGKEQFF. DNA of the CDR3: TGTGCCAGCAGCTCCGTCCCGGGACAGGGTAAGGAGCAGTTCTTC.